This T cell receptor (beta chain) is from a study of T cells in Graves' hyperthyroidism and ophthalmopathy. The investigators amplified TCR beta CDR3 regions from RNA transcripts. Using the HTBI primer set, a first-round RT-PCR was run on the TCR CDR3. MiXCR, run by TCRdb on the multiplex PCR reads, gives a single entry per CDR3 protein. The repertoire holds around 370,000 distinct CDR3 sequences, with around a sixth as singletons. CDR3 length: 17 amino acids. Per the germline V gene, CDR1 is KGHDR and CDR2 is SFDVKD. After removal of 7 bases from V and 7 bases from J, the junction contained 10 bases not matched to a gene.

V usage is TRBV24-1 and J usage is TRBJ2-2, with 14 positions matching TRBD2. The TCR originated in a man between 18 and 29 years old with Graves' ophthalmopathy. The source material was blood. The CDR3 spells CATRSRLAGGPGGELFF. The CDR3 nucleotides are TGTGCCACCAGGTCCCGACTAGCGGGGGGGCCAGGCGGGGAGCTGTTTTTT.